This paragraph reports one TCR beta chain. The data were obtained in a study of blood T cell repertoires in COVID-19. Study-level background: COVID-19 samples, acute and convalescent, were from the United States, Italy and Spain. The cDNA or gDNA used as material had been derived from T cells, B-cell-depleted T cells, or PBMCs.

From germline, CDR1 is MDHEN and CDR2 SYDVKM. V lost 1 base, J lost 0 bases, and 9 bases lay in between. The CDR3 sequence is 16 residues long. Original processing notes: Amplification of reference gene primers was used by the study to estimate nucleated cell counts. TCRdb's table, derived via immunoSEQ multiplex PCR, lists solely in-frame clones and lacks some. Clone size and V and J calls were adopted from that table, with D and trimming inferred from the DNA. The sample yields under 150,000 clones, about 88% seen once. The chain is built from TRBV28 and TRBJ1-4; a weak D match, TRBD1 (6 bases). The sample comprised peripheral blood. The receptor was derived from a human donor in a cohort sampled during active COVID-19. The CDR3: CASSLYRATTNEKLFF. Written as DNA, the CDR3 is TGTGCCAGCAGTTTATACAGGGCGACAACTAATGAAAAACTGTTTTTT. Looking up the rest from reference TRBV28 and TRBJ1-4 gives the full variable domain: DVKVTQSSRYLVKRTGEKVFLECVQDMDHENMFWYRQDPGLGLRLIYFSYDVKMKEKGDIPEGYSVSREKKERFSLILESASTNQTSMYLCASSLYRATTNEKLFFGSGTQLSVL.